The clone carrying this TCR beta chain was seen many times. No antigen is known for it. The data were taken from a study of T cell repertoires in cytomegalovirus infection. Study-wide background: HLA-B-restricted CMV epitopes that are well studied, plus recently identified HLA-C-restricted ones, were used by the study. General study results and limits: CMV carriers with the relevant HLA were identified by cumulative public TCR beta family frequency. HLA-C-restricted TCR beta clonotypes specific for CMV led the ex vivo response.

This CDR3 contains 14 residues. Per the germline V gene, CDR1 is SGHTA and CDR2 is FQGNSA. With 2 bases removed from V and 3 bases from J, the gap between germline ends came to 10 bases. One entry per CDR3 protein, called by TCRdb with MiXCR from the reads. The sample lists more than 110,000 distinct CDR3 sequences, about 31% occurring once. This clonotype was obtained from a human donor in good health (CMV status not recorded). Some clones in this sample may be carry-over from other donors' samples. This sample comprised CD8+ T cells from cultured PBMCs, obtained from culture after CMV antigen stimulation. The chain joins TRBV7-2 to TRBJ2-5; D not certain. CDR3 in amino acids: CASSLWPAEETQYF. Written as DNA, the CDR3 is TGTGCCAGCAGCTTATGGCCTGCTGAAGAGACCCAGTACTTC.